Listed below are T cell receptor beta chains from one sample, sequenced in a study of T cells in Graves' hyperthyroidism and ophthalmopathy. MiXCR, run by TCRdb on the multiplex PCR reads, gives a single entry per CDR3 protein. The table includes 96,000 or so distinct CDR3 sequences, roughly 49% detected once. The sample consisted of blood. Receptor source: a woman between 35 and 50 years old with Graves' hyperthyroidism. Both conserved end residues are part of each CDR3. D genes are given only for firm matches. Clone sizes are given selectively: once, few, many, or a class where the clone is expanded.

v_gene,d_gene,abundance,j_gene,CDR3nt,CDR3aa
TRBV19,TRBD2,many,TRBJ2-2,TGTGCCAGTAATCTTCGACTAGCGGTTAACACCGGGGAGCTGTTTTTT,CASNLRLAVNTGELFF
TRBV7-3,TRBD1,few,TRBJ1-2,TGTGCCAGCAGCCTCCTCTCGGGACAGTACTATGGCTACACCTTC,CASSLLSGQYYGYTF
TRBV5-1,.,many,TRBJ2-3,TGCGCCAGCAGCTTGACACCGTCCGTCACAGATACGCAGTATTTT,CASSLTPSVTDTQYF
TRBV7-2,.,many,TRBJ2-7,TGTGCCAGCAGTTTACCCAGGGCGCCCTACGAGCAGTACTTC,CASSLPRAPYEQYF
TRBV4-3,.,many,TRBJ1-2,TGCGCCAGCAGCCGTGGACGCGAGGCCGGACGACGCTATGGCTACACCTTC,CASSRGREAGRRYGYTF
TRBV5-1,.,many,TRBJ2-2,TGCGCCAGCAGCTTGGCCAGGGCCCCGTTGGGGGAGCTGTTTTTT,CASSLARAPLGELFF
TRBV4-2,TRBD2,many,TRBJ2-7,TGTGCCAGCAGCCCCCGGACTAGCGGGAGGTCCTACGAGCAGTACTTC,CASSPRTSGRSYEQYF
TRBV6-6,.,many,TRBJ1-1,TGTGCCAGCAGTTACGCCCAAGGGGCAGGGCGGGCTTTCTTT,CASSYAQGAGRAFF
TRBV29-1,.,.,TRBJ2-5,TGCAGCGTTGACCCTAGCGCCCCGGAAACCCAGTACTTC,CSVDPSAPETQYF
TRBV7-2,TRBD2,.,TRBJ2-2,TGTGCCAGCAGCTTAGAGGGCCAAGCTGGGAATCCGGGACTAGCCCCCGGGGAGCTGTTTTTT,CASSLEGQAGNPGLAPGELFF
TRBV20-1,TRBD1,.,TRBJ1-5,TGCAGTGCTCCCGGGACAGGGCGGCAGGGTCAGCCCCAGCATTTT,CSAPGTGRQGQPQHF
TRBV10-3,TRBD1,many,TRBJ2-3,TGTGCCATCAGGGACAGGGGGCGGTCAGATACGCAGTATTTT,CAIRDRGRSDTQYF
TRBV5-1,TRBD2,few,TRBJ2-7,TGCGCCAGCAGCATCCTAGCGGGAGTTTCCTACGAGCAGTACTTC,CASSILAGVSYEQYF
TRBV7-8,.,many,TRBJ1-1,TGTGCCAGCAGCTTAGCTGGGGCCGGAACTGAAGCTTTCTTT,CASSLAGAGTEAFF
TRBV2,TRBD1,many,TRBJ2-7,TGTGCCAGCAGTGAAGCAGGGACAGGGTCCTACGAGCAGTACTTC,CASSEAGTGSYEQYF
TRBV7-2,TRBD1,.,TRBJ2-5,TGTGCCAGCAGCTTAGGGAAAGGGACAGGGTTTGTGGGGTTACAAGAGACCCAGTACTTC,CASSLGKGTGFVGLQETQYF
TRBV7-8,.,.,TRBJ2-6,TGTGCCAGCAGCTTAAATATGTATGGCACTGAAGCTTTC,CASSLNMYGTEAF
TRBV7-9,.,.,TRBJ1-3,TGTGCCAGCAAATTCAGGGACTCTGGAAACACCATATATTTT,CASKFRDSGNTIYF
TRBV29-1,.,many,TRBJ1-3,TGCAGCGCCAGGAGTGGAAACACCATATATTTT,CSARSGNTIYF
TRBV7-8,TRBD2,many,TRBJ2-5,TGTGCCAGCAGCTTATGGGGGACTAGCGGGAGGGAAGAGACCCAGTACTTC,CASSLWGTSGREETQYF
TRBV7-2,TRBD1,few,TRBJ2-7,TGTGCCAGCAGCGAACAGGGGGCGGCGGAGCAGTACTTC,CASSEQGAAEQYF
TRBV9,TRBD2,.,TRBJ2-5,TGTGCCAGCAGCGTCCCAGCGGGGGGAGCCAAGAAAACCCAGTACTTC,CASSVPAGGAKKTQYF
TRBV29-1,TRBD2,.,TRBJ2-7,TGCAGCGTTAGGCGGGAGGACGAGCAGTACTTC,CSVRREDEQYF
TRBV20-1,TRBD1,.,TRBJ2-5,TGCAGTGCTAGCCCCGGACAGGGGGCCTACCAAGAGACCCAGTACTTC,CSASPGQGAYQETQYF
TRBV20-1,.,.,TRBJ1-6,TGCAGTGCTAGAGATCTAGGCGGCGGAGAGTATTCACCCCTCCACTTT,CSARDLGGGEYSPLHF
TRBV2,TRBD1,many,TRBJ1-4,TGTGCCAGCAGTACACCGGGACAGGTTGGAAATGAAAAACTGTTTTTT,CASSTPGQVGNEKLFF
TRBV5-1,TRBD1,.,TRBJ1-5,TGCGCCAGCAGCTGGGGGACAGGGGGACAGCCCCAGCATTTT,CASSWGTGGQPQHF
TRBV20-1,TRBD2,.,TRBJ2-5,TGCAGTGTCCAGACTAGCGGGAGATCAGAGACCCAGTACTTC,CSVQTSGRSETQYF
TRBV7-8,.,.,TRBJ2-7,TGTGCCAGACGGGGCCCCTACGAGCAGTACTTC,CARRGPYEQYF
TRBV7-2,.,.,TRBJ2-7,TGTGCCAGCAGCCTGTCAGGGCCATCGACCTACGAGCAGTACTTC,CASSLSGPSTYEQYF
TRBV10-3,.,.,TRBJ1-2,TGTGCCATCAGTGAGGGGGGGGACTATGGCTACACCTTC,CAISEGGDYGYTF
TRBV20-1,.,once,TRBJ1-6,TGCAGTGCTAGAGATCTAGGGGGCTATAATTCACCCCTCCACTTT,CSARDLGGYNSPLHF
TRBV5-1,.,many,TRBJ1-1,TGCGCCAGCAGCTTGGGGGCCCTGAACACTGAAGCTTTCTTT,CASSLGALNTEAFF
TRBV15,TRBD2,.,TRBJ2-7,TGTGCCACCAGCAGTGAGTCGGGAGCGGGACTTGTCGAGCAGTACTTC,CATSSESGAGLVEQYF
TRBV2,TRBD1,.,TRBJ2-7,TGTGCCAGCAGTGAAGAGGGACAGGGGTACGAGCAGTACTTC,CASSEEGQGYEQYF
TRBV12-3/TRBV12-4,.,many,TRBJ2-5,TGTGCCAGCATCCCCGCGGCTCGGGAGACCCAGTACTTC,CASIPAARETQYF
TRBV6-5,.,many,TRBJ2-7,TGTGCCAGCAGTTACCTTGACAGATACTACGAGCAGTACTTC,CASSYLDRYYEQYF